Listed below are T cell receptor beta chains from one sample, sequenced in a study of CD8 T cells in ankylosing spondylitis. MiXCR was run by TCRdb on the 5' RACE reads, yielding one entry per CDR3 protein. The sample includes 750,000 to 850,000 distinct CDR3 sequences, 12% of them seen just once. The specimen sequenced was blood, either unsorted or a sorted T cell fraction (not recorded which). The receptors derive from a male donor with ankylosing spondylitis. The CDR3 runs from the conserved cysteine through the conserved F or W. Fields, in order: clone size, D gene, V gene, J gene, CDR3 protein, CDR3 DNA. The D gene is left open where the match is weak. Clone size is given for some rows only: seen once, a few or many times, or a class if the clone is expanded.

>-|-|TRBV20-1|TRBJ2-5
CSAMTGQETQYF
TGCAGTGCTATGACAGGTCAAGAGACCCAGTACTTC
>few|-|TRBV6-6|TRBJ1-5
CASRPRKDQPQHF
TGTGCCAGCAGGCCACGGAAGGATCAGCCCCAGCATTTT
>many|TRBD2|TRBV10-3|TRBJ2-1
CAISGGRAGGPQEQFF
TGTGCCATCAGTGGAGGGAGAGCGGGAGGGCCGCAAGAGCAGTTCTTC
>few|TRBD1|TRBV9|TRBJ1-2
CASSASVHRGRVYGYTF
TGTGCCAGCAGCGCCTCAGTTCACAGGGGGCGCGTCTATGGCTACACCTTC
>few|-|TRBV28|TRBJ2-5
CASSSLSSVETQYF
TGTGCCAGCAGTTCTCTATCCTCGGTGGAGACCCAGTACTTC
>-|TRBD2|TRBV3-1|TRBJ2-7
CASSRSGSSSYEQYF
TGTGCCAGCAGTCGTAGCGGGAGTTCTTCCTACGAGCAGTACTTC
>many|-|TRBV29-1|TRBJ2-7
CSAARASSYEQYF
TGCAGCGCCGCGAGGGCCTCCTCCTACGAGCAGTACTTC
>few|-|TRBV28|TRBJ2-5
CASSLVGIQETQYF
TGTGCCAGCAGTTTGGTAGGGATCCAAGAGACCCAGTACTTC
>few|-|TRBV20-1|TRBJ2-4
CSARDLIQYF
TGCAGTGCTAGAGATCTGATTCAGTACTTC
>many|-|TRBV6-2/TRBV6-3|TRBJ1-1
CASSSQRGSEAFF
TGTGCCAGCAGTTCCCAGCGGGGGAGTGAAGCTTTCTTT
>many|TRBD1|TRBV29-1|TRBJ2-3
CSVGQGTGDTQYF
TGCAGCGTTGGACAGGGAACCGGAGATACGCAGTATTTT
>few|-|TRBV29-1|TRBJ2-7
CSVELIGPTYEQYF
TGCAGCGTTGAACTAATCGGGCCAACCTACGAGCAGTACTTC
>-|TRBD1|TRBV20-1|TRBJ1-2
CSAADRNYGYTF
TGCAGTGCTGCGGACAGGAACTATGGCTACACCTTC
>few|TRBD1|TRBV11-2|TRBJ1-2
CASRPATGAAYGYTF
TGTGCCAGCAGGCCCGCGACAGGGGCCGCCTATGGCTACACCTTC
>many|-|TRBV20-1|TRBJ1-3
CSAAGRIGNTIYF
TGCAGTGCTGCGGGCAGGATCGGAAACACCATATATTTT
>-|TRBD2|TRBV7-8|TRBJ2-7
CASRLATRHEQYF
TGTGCCAGCAGACTAGCGACACGTCACGAGCAGTACTTC
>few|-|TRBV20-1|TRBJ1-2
CSAWPRGYGYTF
TGCAGTGCTTGGCCGCGGGGCTATGGCTACACCTTC
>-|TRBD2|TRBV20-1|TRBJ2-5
CSARAGGAGETQYF
TGCAGTGCTAGAGCGGGGGGGGCAGGGGAGACCCAGTACTTC
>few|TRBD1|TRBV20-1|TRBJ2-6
CSARDGGQGADGANVLTF
TGCAGTGCTAGAGATGGGGGACAGGGGGCGGACGGGGCCAACGTCCTGACTTTC
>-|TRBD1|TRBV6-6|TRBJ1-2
CASSRDRGSYTF
TGTGCCAGCAGTCGGGACAGGGGAAGCTACACCTTC
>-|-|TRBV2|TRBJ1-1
CASRASTGGNTEAFF
TGTGCCAGCAGGGCATCGACAGGAGGAAACACTGAAGCTTTCTTT
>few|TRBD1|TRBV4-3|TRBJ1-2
CASSQEGRGQVVGYTF
TGCGCCAGCAGCCAAGAAGGCAGGGGGCAAGTCGTGGGCTACACCTTC
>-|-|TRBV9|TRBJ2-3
CASSVGPLTDTQYF
TGTGCCAGCAGCGTAGGACCTCTCACAGATACGCAGTATTTT
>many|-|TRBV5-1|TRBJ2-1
CASSLPTGNEQFF
TGCGCCAGCAGCTTACCCACCGGCAATGAGCAGTTCTTC